This T cell receptor (beta chain) was profiled in a study of identical twins' blood T cells. MiXCR was run by TCRdb on the 5' RACE reads, yielding one entry per CDR3 protein. This table holds fewer than 450,000 distinct CDR3 sequences, over 25% found once. General study findings and limits: Twins shared more top CDR3 clonotypes than unrelated donors did.

There are 10 residues in the CDR3. CDR1 is MRHNA, CDR2 SNTAGT, per germline. The V gene lost 6 bases and the J gene lost 7 bases, with 1 base spanning the gap. Points on this clonotype: What it recognizes is unknown.

The source material was PBMCs. This rearrangement joins TRBV6-4 to TRBJ1-6, with unresolved D. The clonotype was recovered from a woman between 18 and 50 years old in good health. The CDR3 region has the DNA TGTGCCAGCAGGAATTCACCCCTCCACTTT. Encoded protein: CASRNSPLHF.